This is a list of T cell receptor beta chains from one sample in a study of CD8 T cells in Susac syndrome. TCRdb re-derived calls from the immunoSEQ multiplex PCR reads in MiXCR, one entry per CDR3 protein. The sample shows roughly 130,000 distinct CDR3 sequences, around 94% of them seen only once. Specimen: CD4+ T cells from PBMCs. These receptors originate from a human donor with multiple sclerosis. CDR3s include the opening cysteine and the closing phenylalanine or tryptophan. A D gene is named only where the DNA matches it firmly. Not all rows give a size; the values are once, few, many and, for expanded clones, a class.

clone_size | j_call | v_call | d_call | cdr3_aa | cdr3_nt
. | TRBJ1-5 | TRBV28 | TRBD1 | CASSRGGSGGNQPQHF | TGTGCCAGCAGTCGAGGGGGCTCAGGAGGCAATCAGCCCCAGCATTTT
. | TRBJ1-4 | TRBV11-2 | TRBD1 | CASRTLQGKGQKLFF | TGTGCCAGCAGAACACTACAGGGGAAGGGTCAAAAACTGTTTTTT
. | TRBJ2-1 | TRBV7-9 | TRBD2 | CASSLGAGVSYNEQFF | TGTGCCAGCAGCTTAGGAGCGGGAGTCTCCTACAATGAGCAGTTCTTC
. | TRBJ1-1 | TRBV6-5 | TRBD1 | CASSSLRTGLVGTEAFF | TGTGCCAGCAGTTCTCTACGGACAGGGCTGGTGGGAACTGAAGCTTTCTTT
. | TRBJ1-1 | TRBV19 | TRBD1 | CASSPTGSTEAFF | TGTGCCAGTAGCCCGACAGGGTCTACTGAAGCTTTCTTT
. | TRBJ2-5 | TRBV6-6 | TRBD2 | CATSSGARETQYF | TGTGCCACCTCCAGCGGGGCTAGGGAGACCCAGTACTTC
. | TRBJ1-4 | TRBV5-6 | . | CASSLGRYNEKLFF | TGTGCCAGCAGCCTCGGACGGTATAATGAAAAACTGTTTTTT
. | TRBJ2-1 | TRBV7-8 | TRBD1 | CASSFWDRLLNEQFF | TGTGCCAGCAGCTTTTGGGACAGGCTTTTGAATGAGCAGTTCTTC
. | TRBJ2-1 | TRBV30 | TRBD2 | CAWNREASGICFF | TGTGCCTGGAATAGGGAAGCTAGCGGGATTTGTTTCTTC
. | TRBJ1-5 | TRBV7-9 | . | CASSKGSQPQHF | TGTGCCAGCAGCAAGGGGAGTCAGCCCCAGCATTTT
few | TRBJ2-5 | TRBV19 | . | CASSLGGQLQETQYF | TGTGCCAGTAGTTTGGGCGGGCAGCTTCAAGAGACCCAGTACTTC
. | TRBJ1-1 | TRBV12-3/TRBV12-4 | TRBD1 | CASSFNPGTGREAFF | TGTGCCAGCAGTTTTAATCCCGGGACAGGGAGAGAAGCTTTCTTT
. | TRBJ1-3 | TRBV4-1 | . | CASSQDLTNGHTIYF | TGCGCCAGCAGCCAAGATCTCACGAACGGGCACACCATATATTTT
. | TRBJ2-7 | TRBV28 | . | CASPLAAKNYEQYF | TGTGCCAGCCCCTTAGCGGCAAAGAACTACGAGCAGTACTTC
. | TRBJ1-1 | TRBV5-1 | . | CASSFGSDKDTEAFF | TGCGCCAGCAGCTTCGGTTCGGACAAGGACACTGAAGCTTTCTTT
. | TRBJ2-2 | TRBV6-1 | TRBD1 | CASSERQGTGELFF | TGTGCCAGCAGTGAAAGACAGGGGACCGGGGAGCTGTTTTTT
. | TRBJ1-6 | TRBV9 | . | CASSSTAALGSPLHF | TGTGCCAGCAGTTCTACGGCAGCCCTTGGGTCACCCCTCCACTTT
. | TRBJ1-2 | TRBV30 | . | CASPTSAYGYTF | TGTGCCTCCCCGACCAGTGCCTATGGCTACACCTTC
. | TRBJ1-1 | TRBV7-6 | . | CASSLAPPWGANTEAFF | TGTGCCAGCAGCTTAGCACCCCCTTGGGGGGCGAACACTGAAGCTTTCTTT
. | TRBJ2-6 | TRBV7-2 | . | CASSRGGANVLTF | TGTGCCAGCTCCCGGGGGGGGGCCAACGTCCTGACTTTC
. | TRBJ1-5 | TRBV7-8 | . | CASSSYSNQPQHF | TGTGCCAGCAGCTCTTATAGCAATCAGCCCCAGCATTTT
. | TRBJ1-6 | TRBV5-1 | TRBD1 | CASSLTGGLSSPLHF | TGCGCCAGCAGCTTGACAGGGGGGTTGAGTTCACCCCTCCACTTT
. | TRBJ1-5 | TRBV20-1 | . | CSAVQKNNQPQHF | TGCAGTGCGGTCCAGAAAAATAATCAGCCCCAGCATTTT
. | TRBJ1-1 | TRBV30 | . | CAWSETVNTEAFF | TGTGCCTGGAGTGAGACTGTGAACACTGAAGCTTTCTTT
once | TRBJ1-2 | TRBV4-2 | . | CASSQAINTYGYTF | TGTGCCAGCAGCCAAGCAATCAACACCTATGGCTACACCTTC
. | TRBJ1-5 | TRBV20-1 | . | CSASPWDTDQPQHF | TGCAGTGCCTCCCCGTGGGACACTGATCAGCCCCAGCATTTT
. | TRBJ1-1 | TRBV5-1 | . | CASSLKQANTEAFF | TGCGCCAGCAGCTTGAAACAGGCGAACACTGAAGCTTTCTTT
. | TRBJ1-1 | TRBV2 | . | CASSAGRMNTEAFF | TGTGCCAGCAGTGCTGGCAGAATGAACACTGAAGCTTTCTTT
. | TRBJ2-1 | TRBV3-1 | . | CASSQDLLSYNEQFF | TGTGCCAGCAGCCAGGACCTACTCTCCTACAATGAGCAGTTCTTC
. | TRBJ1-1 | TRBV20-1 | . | CSAREARPNTEAFF | TGCAGTGCTAGAGAGGCCAGGCCGAACACTGAAGCTTTCTTT
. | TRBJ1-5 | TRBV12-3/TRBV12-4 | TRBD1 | CASSPGGYQPQHF | TGTGCCAGCAGCCCAGGGGGCTATCAGCCCCAGCATTTT
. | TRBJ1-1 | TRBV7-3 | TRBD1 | CASSSTGMTEAFF | TGTGCCAGCAGCTCGACAGGGATGACTGAAGCTTTCTTT
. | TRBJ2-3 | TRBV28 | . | CAIIQGTSSTDTQYF | TGTGCCATTATCCAGGGGACAAGTAGCACAGATACGCAGTATTTT
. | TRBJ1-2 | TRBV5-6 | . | CASSLVQGNYGYTF | TGTGCCAGCAGCTTGGTACAGGGCAACTATGGCTACACCTTC
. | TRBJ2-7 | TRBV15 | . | CATSGDRNEQYF | TGTGCCACCAGCGGGGACCGGAACGAGCAGTACTTC
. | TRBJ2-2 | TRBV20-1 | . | CSASLLTVNTGELFF | TGCAGTGCTAGTTTATTGACAGTGAACACCGGGGAGCTGTTTTTT
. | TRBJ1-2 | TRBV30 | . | CALGPNYGYTF | TGTGCCTTGGGCCCTAACTATGGCTACACCTTC
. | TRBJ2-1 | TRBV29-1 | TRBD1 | CSVGTGGYNEQFF | TGCAGCGTGGGGACAGGGGGATACAATGAGCAGTTCTTC
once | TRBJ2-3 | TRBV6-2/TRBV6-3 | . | CASSWPGTDTQYF | TGTGCCAGCAGTTGGCCCGGGACAGATACGCAGTATTTT
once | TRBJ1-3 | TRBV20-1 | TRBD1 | CSASGTGGNTIYF | TGCAGTGCTAGCGGGACAGGGGGAAACACCATATATTTT
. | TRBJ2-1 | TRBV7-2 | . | CASSARGGANEQFF | TGTGCCAGCAGCGCGCGAGGGGGAGCCAATGAGCAGTTCTTC
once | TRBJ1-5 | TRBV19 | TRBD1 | CASGGTANQPQHF | TGTGCCAGTGGGGGGACAGCGAATCAGCCCCAGCATTTT
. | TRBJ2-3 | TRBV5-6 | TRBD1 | CASSRQGSTDTQYF | TGTGCCAGCAGCAGACAGGGATCCACAGATACGCAGTATTTT
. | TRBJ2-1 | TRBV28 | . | CASQPGPTVEQFF | TGTGCCTCTCAGCCGGGACCCACAGTTGAGCAGTTCTTC
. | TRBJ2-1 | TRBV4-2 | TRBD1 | CASSPGTAFGNEQFF | TGTGCCAGCAGCCCCGGGACAGCGTTTGGCAATGAGCAGTTCTTC
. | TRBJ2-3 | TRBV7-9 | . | CASSPWDPTTDTQYF | TGTGCCAGCAGCCCCTGGGACCCCACCACAGATACGCAGTATTTT
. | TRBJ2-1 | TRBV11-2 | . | CASSRPSRNEQFF | TGTGCCAGCAGCCGTCCCAGTAGAAATGAGCAGTTCTTC
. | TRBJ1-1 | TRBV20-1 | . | CSARRIGENTEAFF | TGCAGTGCTAGGCGAATTGGGGAGAACACTGAAGCTTTCTTT
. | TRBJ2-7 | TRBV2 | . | CASSGGTGNYEQYF | TGTGCCAGCAGTGGGGGTACGGGGAACTACGAGCAGTACTTC
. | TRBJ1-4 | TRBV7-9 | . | CASSSGLREKLFF | TGTGCCAGCAGCTCAGGGTTAAGGGAAAAACTGTTTTTT
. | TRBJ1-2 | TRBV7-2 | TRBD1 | CAGSGQGSNGYTF | TGTGCGGGTTCGGGACAGGGGAGTAATGGCTACACCTTC
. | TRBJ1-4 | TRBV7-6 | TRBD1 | CASSLGGGQGAEKLFF | TGTGCCAGCAGCTTAGGCGGTGGCCAGGGGGCTGAAAAACTGTTTTTT
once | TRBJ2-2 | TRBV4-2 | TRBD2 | CASSQAGTSGGSDTGELFF | TGTGCCAGCAGCCAAGCCGGGACTAGCGGGGGATCGGACACCGGGGAGCTGTTTTTT
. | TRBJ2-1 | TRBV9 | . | CASSVTAGSYNEQFF | TGTGCCAGCAGCGTTACTGCGGGGAGTTACAATGAGCAGTTCTTC
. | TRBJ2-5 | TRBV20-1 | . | CSAREIETQYF | TGCAGTGCTAGAGAAATAGAGACCCAGTACTTC
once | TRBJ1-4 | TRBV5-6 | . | CASRGRGSDEKLFF | TGTGCCAGCCGGGGCCGAGGGTCGGATGAAAAACTGTTTTTT